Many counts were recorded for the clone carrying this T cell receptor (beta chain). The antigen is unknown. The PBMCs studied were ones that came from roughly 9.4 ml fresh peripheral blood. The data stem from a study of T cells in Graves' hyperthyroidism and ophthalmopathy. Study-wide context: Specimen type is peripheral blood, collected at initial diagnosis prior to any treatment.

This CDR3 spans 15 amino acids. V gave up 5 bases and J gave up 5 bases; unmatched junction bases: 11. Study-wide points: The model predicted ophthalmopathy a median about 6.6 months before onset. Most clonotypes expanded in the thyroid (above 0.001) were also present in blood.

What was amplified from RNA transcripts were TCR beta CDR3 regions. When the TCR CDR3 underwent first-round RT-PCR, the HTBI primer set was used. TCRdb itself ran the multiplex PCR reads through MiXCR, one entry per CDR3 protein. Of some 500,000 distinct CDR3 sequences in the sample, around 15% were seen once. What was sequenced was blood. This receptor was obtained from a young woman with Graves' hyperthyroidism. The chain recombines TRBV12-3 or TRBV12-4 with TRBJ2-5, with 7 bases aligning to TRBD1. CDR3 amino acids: CASSKQGQLRETQYF. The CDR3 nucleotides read TGTGCCAGCAGTAAACAGGGACAGCTGAGGGAGACCCAGTACTTC.